The 17 T cell receptor beta chains given below trace back to one sample, sequenced in a study of blood T cell repertoires in COVID-19. Using immunoSEQ multiplex PCR, the repertoire was profiled, and TCRdb retains in-frame clones only, with some absent. The sample lists 150,000 to 200,000 clones, 87% seen once, with roughly 3.6% in the top ten. Sequenced input: peripheral blood. These receptors were taken from a man between 18 and 35 years old with active or convalescent COVID-19.

The genes are TRBV27 and TRBJ1-2; TRBD1 might be the D (6 bases). The germline CDR1 and CDR2 sequences are MNHEY and SMNVEV (reference sequence). The CDR3 totals 15 residues. Trimming left V 4 bases short and J 2 bases short, with 14 bases between. CDR3 coding DNA: TGTGCCAGCAGTTCGGGGGGCATTGGGAACTATGGCTACACCTTC. It is translated as CASSSGGIGNYGYTF.

This chain links TRBV27 with TRBJ1-5, with 7 nucleotides matching TRBD1. The germline CDR1 and CDR2 sequences are MNHEY and SMNVEV (reference sequence). The CDR3 is 14 amino acids. Unmatched junction bases numbered 4, after V lost 5 bases and J lost 3 bases. CDR3 nucleotide sequence: TGTGCCAGCAGTCTGACAGGGACCAATCAGCCCCAGCATTTT. Translated: CASSLTGTNQPQHF.

The chain is built from TRBV6-5 and TRBJ2-7; 8 bases are a match to TRBD1. CDR3 size: 15 residues. The J segment lost 2 bases and the V segment lost 7 bases, leaving 10 bases of the junction unmatched. Per the germline V gene, CDR1 is MNHEY and CDR2 is SVGAGI. Written as DNA, the CDR3 is TGTGCCAGCACCCCAACAGGGGGTTTCGCCTACGAGCAGTACTTC. Its protein product is CASTPTGGFAYEQYF.

The chain couples TRBV7-9 to TRBJ2-4; maybe TRBD2 (7 bases). This CDR3 has 12 residues. Germline V gene sequence: CDR1 SEHNR, CDR2 FQNEAQ (reference sequence). The V end lost 4 bases, the J end lost 10 bases, and 11 bases lay between the germline ends. CDR3 sequence: CASSSQGGIQYF. The CDR3 nucleotides are TGTGCCAGCAGCTCACAGGGAGGGATTCAGTACTTC.

The chain links TRBV7-9 to TRBJ1-6; weak D call: TRBD1 (5 bases). The CDR3 spans 14 residues. Trimming took off 5 bases at V and 4 bases at J, with 9 bases between the two ends. CDR1 SEHNR and CDR2 FQNEAQ come from the germline V gene (reference sequence). The CDR3 sequence: CASSPRDYNSPLHF. The CDR3 region has the DNA TGTGCCAGCAGCCCCAGGGATTATAATTCACCCCTCCACTTT.

The chain has TRBV28 and TRBJ1-4; D uncertain. There are 13 residues in the CDR3. From germline, CDR1 is MDHEN and CDR2 SYDVKM. Trimming removed 3 bases from V and 8 bases from J, with 10 bases in between. CDR3 DNA: TGTGCCAGCAGTTTGAGTTCGTGGGAAAAACTGTTTTTT. It yields the protein CASSLSSWEKLFF.

The chain employs TRBV5-1 and TRBJ1-1; D might be TRBD1 (5 bases). Germline V gene lookup returns CDR1 SGHRS and CDR2 YFSETQ. The V gene lost 3 bases and the J gene lost 3 bases, with 12 bases spanning the gap. This CDR3 comprises 14 residues. For the CDR3, the DNA is TGCGCCAGCAGCTATCCAGACAGAGACACTGAAGCTTTCTTT. It specifies CASSYPDRDTEAFF.

The V call is TRBV7-3, the J call TRBJ2-4; 14 bases are shared with TRBD2. Germline V gene lookup returns CDR1 SGHTA and CDR2 FQGTGA. After removal of 4 bases from V and 9 bases from J, the junction contained 2 bases not matched to a gene. This CDR3 comprises 14 residues. Written as DNA, the CDR3 is TGTGCCAGCAGCTCGGGACTAGCGGGAGCCATTCAGTACTTC. Encoded protein: CASSSGLAGAIQYF.

The chain links TRBV28 to TRBJ1-1; D is unclear. Trimming removed 6 bases from V and 0 bases from J, with 5 bases in between. The CDR3 spans 12 residues. Germline CDR1 and CDR2: MDHEN and SYDVKM. CDR3 DNA sequence: TGTGCCAGCAGGACATTGAACACTGAAGCTTTCTTT. Translation: CASRTLNTEAFF.

The V gene is TRBV24-1, the J gene TRBJ2-4, with TRBD2 identical over 9 bases. Germline CDR1 is KGHDR and CDR2 is SFDVKD. The CDR3 length is 17 residues. After removal of 5 bases from V and 3 bases from J, the junction contained 10 bases not matched to a gene. CDR3 nucleotides: TGTGCCACCAGTGGCCCGACTAGCGGTAAGGACAAAAACATTCAGTACTTC. It encodes CATSGPTSGKDKNIQYF.

J is TRBJ2-7 and V is TRBV19; the match to TRBD1 covers 9 bases. Losses at the gene ends were 5 bases for V and 3 bases for J; bases not matched to a gene: 14. Germline assignment: CDR1 LNHDA and CDR2 SQIVND (reference sequence). The CDR3 covers 17 residues. As DNA, the CDR3 is TGTGCCAGTAGTTCTAAAACCGGGACAGGGATCATCTACGAGCAGTACGTC. It yields the protein CASSSKTGTGIIYEQYV.

The CDR3 sequence: CASTRGNEKLFF. In DNA, the CDR3 is TGTGCCAGTACCAGAGGGAATGAAAAACTGTTTTTT. This chain connects TRBV19 to TRBJ1-4; D unresolved. CDR1 LNHDA and CDR2 SQIVND come from the germline V gene (reference sequence). V gave up 7 bases and J gave up 5 bases, with 8 bases separating them. The CDR3 runs 12 residues.

The chain carries TRBV27 and TRBJ1-1, with 8 bases matching TRBD1. Germline trimming cut 4 bases from V and 4 bases from J; bases unmatched to any gene: 2. Germline-derived CDR1 and CDR2 are MNHEY and SMNVEV (reference sequence). The CDR3 has 13 amino acids. In nucleotides, the CDR3 is TGTGCCAGCAGTTACAGGGGGGGCACTGAAGCTTTCTTT. It is translated as CASSYRGGTEAFF.

The J gene is TRBJ2-6, the V gene TRBV6-6; 7 bases agree with TRBD2. The V gene end was trimmed by 0 bases and the J gene end by 2 bases; junction bases not matched to a gene: 1. The germline gives CDR1 MNHNY, CDR2 SVGAGI (reference sequence). This CDR3 contains 16 residues. For the CDR3, the DNA is TGTGCCAGCAGTTACTCGGGGGGGGCTGGGGCCAACGTCCTGACTTTC. Translated: CASSYSGGAGANVLTF.

The chain links TRBV6-2 or TRBV6-3 to TRBJ2-5, with 7 bases that match TRBD2. This CDR3 has 15 amino acids. In germline, CDR1 is MNHEY, CDR2 SVGEGT. J gave up 5 bases and V 6 bases, and 12 bases lay outside the gene matches. The DNA for the CDR3 is TGTGCCAGCAGCCTAGACTCACTAGCGTGGGAGACCCAGTACTTC. This codes for CASSLDSLAWETQYF.

The CDR3 region has the DNA TGTGCCAGCTCACTCACCCGAGTCTACAATGAGCAGTTCTTC. Its translation: CASSLTRVYNEQFF. V is TRBV18 and J is TRBJ2-1; D uncertain. The CDR3 has 14 residues. Germline lookup yields CDR1 KGHSH and CDR2 LQKENI. V gave up 4 bases and J gave up 3 bases, with 10 bases separating them.

The J gene is TRBJ1-2, the V gene TRBV3-1 (or the pseudogene TRBV3-2), with D perhaps matching TRBD1 (5 bases). V dropped 3 bases and J dropped 0 bases, with 8 bases sitting between them. Germline CDR1 LGHDT, CDR2 YNNKEL (reference sequence). The CDR3 extends over 14 amino acids. In nucleotides, the CDR3 is TGTGCCAGCAGCCATCAGACAGCTAACTATGGCTACACCTTC. Translated: CASSHQTANYGYTF.